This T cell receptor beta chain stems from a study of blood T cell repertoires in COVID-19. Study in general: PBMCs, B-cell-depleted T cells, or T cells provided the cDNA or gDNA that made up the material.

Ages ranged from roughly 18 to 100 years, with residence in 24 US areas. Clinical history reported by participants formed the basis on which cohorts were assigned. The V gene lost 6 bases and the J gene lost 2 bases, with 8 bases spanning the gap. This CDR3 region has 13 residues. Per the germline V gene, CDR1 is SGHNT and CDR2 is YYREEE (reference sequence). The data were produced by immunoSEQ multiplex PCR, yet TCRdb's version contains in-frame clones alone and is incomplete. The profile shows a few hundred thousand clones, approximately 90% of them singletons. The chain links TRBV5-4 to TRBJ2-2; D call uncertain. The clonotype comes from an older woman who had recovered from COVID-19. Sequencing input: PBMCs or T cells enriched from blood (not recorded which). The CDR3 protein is CASKEQNTGELFF. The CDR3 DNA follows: TGTGCCAGCAAGGAGCAAAACACCGGGGAGCTGTTTTTT.